The 26 T cell receptor beta chains in this list originate from one sample, sequenced in a study of blood T cell repertoires in COVID-19. Assay: immunoSEQ multiplex PCR; the TCRdb copy retains only in-frame clones and omits some. The sample consists of 250,000 to 350,000 clones, roughly 84% of them appearing once. Sequencing was carried out using peripheral blood. The receptors were sampled from a human donor with COVID-19, enrolled during active disease. The donor label of this sample is uncertain.

The gene calls are TRBV12-3 or TRBV12-4 and TRBJ1-2; D remains unclear. The CDR3 contains 13 residues. Trimming shortened V by 7 bases and J by 0 bases, and 9 bases separated the two germline ends. This CDR3 is CASMADSNYGYTF. CDR3 nucleotide sequence: TGTGCCAGCATGGCAGACTCTAACTATGGCTACACCTTC.

The rearrangement joins TRBV30 to TRBJ2-2, with TRBD2 identical over 7 bases. The CDR3 is 18 amino acids. Germline trimming cut 2 bases from V and 1 base from J; bases unmatched to any gene: 13. CDR1 is GTSNPN and CDR2 is SVGIG in the germline V gene (reference sequence). CDR3 bases: TGTGCCTGGAGTCACCTTATCTTGGCTAGCGGGAACACCGGGGAGCTGTTTTTT. Its protein is CAWSHLILASGNTGELFF. The entire variable domain, with the rest obtained from reference TRBV30 and TRBJ2-2, is as follows: SQTIHQWPATLVQPVGSPLSLECTVEGTSNPNLYWYRQAAGRGLQLLFYSVGIGQISSEVPQNLSASRPQDRQFILSSKKLLLSDSGFYLCAWSHLILASGNTGELFFGEGSRLTVL.

The chain recombines TRBV7-8 with TRBJ2-1, with a possible D match to TRBD2 (6 bases). CDR1 is SGHVS, CDR2 FQNEAQ, per germline. The length of the CDR3 is 16 residues. The V end was cut by 3 bases, the J end by 2 bases, with 14 bases between. CDR3 nucleotide sequence: TGTGCCAGCAGCTTCGGAGGGCCCGCGGCCTACAATGAGCAGTTCTTC. It specifies CASSFGGPAAYNEQFF.

CDR3 nucleotide sequence: TGTGCCAGTAGTATGGGGGGACAGGAAAGTTTTAAGTACACGGGTTCTCAGCCCCAGCATTTT. This gives the protein CASSMGGQESFKYTGSQPQHF. The chain is built from TRBV19 and TRBJ1-5; 8 positions agree with TRBD1. The CDR3 is 21 residues long. CDR1 and CDR2 (germline): LNHDA, SQIVND (reference sequence). Trimming took 3 bases from V and 6 from J; bases not matched to a gene: 25.

The chain recombines TRBV7-2 with TRBJ2-2, with TRBD1 matching 8 bases. Germline values: CDR1 SGHTA, CDR2 FQGNSA. V lost 4 bases and J lost 0; bases outside the gene matches: 7. The CDR3 sequence is 17 residues long. The CDR3 DNA reads as TGTGCCAGCAGCTCGCCCCAGGGGGCGCCGAACACCGGGGAGCTGTTTTTT. Amino acids: CASSSPQGAPNTGELFF.

The chain joins TRBV5-8 to TRBJ1-1, with D possibly being TRBD1 (6 bases). CDR1 is SGHTS and CDR2 is YDEGEE in the germline V gene. V lost 0 bases and J lost 1, with 13 bases in between. The CDR3 length is 16 residues. For the CDR3, the DNA is TGTGCCAGCAGCTTGGATCGGGGGGCGGGGAACACTGAAGCTTTCTTT. Protein sequence: CASSLDRGAGNTEAFF.

The chain carries TRBV6-5 and TRBJ1-5, with a weak D call TRBD1 (5 bases). Germline CDR1 MNHEY, CDR2 SVGAGI. The CDR3 has 15 amino acids. Trimming shortened V by 5 bases and J by 2 bases, and 13 bases separated the two germline ends. CDR3 nucleotide sequence: TGTGCCAGCAGTACCGTAGGGGTGGGCAATCAGCCCCAGCATTTT. Translation gives CASSTVGVGNQPQHF.

The chain has TRBV4-3 and TRBJ1-4; 8 positions agree with TRBD1. This CDR3 is built from 16 residues. V gave up 1 base and J gave up 6 bases; unmatched junction bases: 7. Looked up from germline, CDR1 is LGHNA and CDR2 is YSLEER. CDR3 sequence (DNA): TGCGCCAGCAGCCAAGTTGTTGGCAGGGGGCATGAAAAACTGTTTTTT. Protein sequence: CASSQVVGRGHEKLFF.

The J gene is TRBJ1-5, the V gene TRBV27; TRBD1 matches at 9 bases. V was pared by 5 bases and J by 7 bases, with 6 bases of the junction left unmatched. This CDR3 region has 14 residues. Germline V gives CDR1 MNHEY, CDR2 SMNVEV (reference sequence). In DNA form, the CDR3 reads TGTGCCAGCAGTCGGACAGGGGATGGCCAGCCCCAGCATTTT. Translated: CASSRTGDGQPQHF.

The chain couples TRBV5-1 to TRBJ2-7; TRBD1 might be the D (6 bases). Trimming left V 0 bases short and J 4 bases short, with 26 bases between. CDR1 SGHRS and CDR2 YFSETQ come from the germline V gene. This CDR3 has 19 amino acids. The CDR3 bases are TGCGCCAGCAGCTTGGTCGGGACACTAGACCACCTCACCCCGTACGAGCAGTACTTC. It codes for CASSLVGTLDHLTPYEQYF.

V is TRBV19 and J is TRBJ1-5, with a tentative D call TRBD1 (5 bases). The CDR3 covers 15 residues. With 2 bases removed from V and 1 base from J, the gap between germline ends came to 9 bases. Germline V gene data show CDR1 as LNHDA and CDR2 as SQIVND (reference sequence). As DNA, the CDR3 is TGTGCCAGTAGTATAAGAGACAGAAGCAATCAGCCCCAGCATTTT. This sequence encodes CASSIRDRSNQPQHF.

J is TRBJ1-1 and V is TRBV27, with unresolved D. Germline V CDR1 and CDR2: MNHEY, SMNVEV (reference sequence). Trimming shortened V by 6 bases and J by 0 bases, and 8 bases separated the two germline ends. The CDR3 runs 13 residues. The CDR3 reads CASRPAVNTEAFF. CDR3 coding DNA: TGTGCCAGCAGGCCCGCGGTGAACACTGAAGCTTTCTTT.

The chain links TRBV11-1 to TRBJ1-1, with D possibly matching TRBD1 (5 bases). V was pared by 8 bases and J by 6 bases, with 10 bases between. Germline loops: CDR1 SGHAT, CDR2 FQDESV (reference sequence). The CDR3 covers 11 residues. The CDR3 DNA sequence: TGTGCCAGCCAAACAGGCCCTGAAGCTTTCTTT. Translation: CASQTGPEAFF.

The J gene is TRBJ2-1, the V gene TRBV3-1 (or the pseudogene TRBV3-2); D not certain. The CDR3 has 14 amino acids. Per the germline V gene, CDR1 is LGHDT and CDR2 is YNNKEL (reference sequence). With 3 bases removed from V and 9 bases from J, the gap between germline ends came to 15 bases. The CDR3 loop reads CASSQVAENGEQFF. CDR3 in DNA: TGTGCCAGCAGCCAGGTTGCCGAGAACGGTGAGCAGTTCTTC.

The V call is TRBV19, the J call TRBJ1-1; perhaps TRBD1 as D (6 bases). The germline V and J ends were trimmed by 6 bases and 1 base, with 15 bases remaining between them. Per the germline V gene, CDR1 is LNHDA and CDR2 is SQIVND (reference sequence). The CDR3 runs 15 residues. The CDR3 loop is CASRDGQLPNTEAFF. In DNA, the CDR3 is TGTGCCAGTAGGGACGGACAGCTACCGAACACTGAAGCTTTCTTT.

This clone was counted many times. The chain carries TRBV7-3 and TRBJ2-2; 7 positions agree with TRBD1. J was trimmed by 5 bases and V by 5 bases; bases with no gene match: 8. The CDR3 has 15 amino acids. The germline V gene has CDR1 SGHTA and CDR2 FQGTGA. CDR3 sequence reads: CASSRRQGYTGELFF. The CDR3 DNA is TGTGCCAGCAGCCGACGACAGGGATATACCGGGGAGCTGTTTTTT.

This clone was detected once. In nucleotides, the CDR3 is TGTGCCAGCAGTAGAACAGGGGTGTGGGCAGCTTTCTTT. Protein: CASSRTGVWAAFF. The V and J genes are TRBV12-3 or TRBV12-4 and TRBJ1-1; 7 bases match TRBD1. The CDR3 contains 13 residues. Trimming cost V 5 bases and J 10 bases; bases outside gene matches: 10.

The chain combines TRBV30 with TRBJ2-1, with TRBD2 identical over 7 bases. The V segment lost 3 bases and the J segment 6 bases; nucleotides outside the gene matches: 14. Looked up from germline, CDR1 is GTSNPN and CDR2 is SVGIG (reference sequence). CDR3 length: 16 amino acids. The CDR3 sequence: CAWRPTGRRETNEQFF. DNA for the CDR3: TGTGCCTGGAGGCCGACCGGGAGGCGGGAGACCAATGAGCAGTTCTTC.

This sequence joins TRBV5-1 and TRBJ1-1; a weak D match, TRBD1 (5 bases). CDR3 size: 16 residues. Germline V lookup: CDR1 SGHRS, CDR2 YFSETQ. V lost 0 bases, J lost 1 base, and 13 bases lay in between. The CDR3 DNA sequence: TGCGCCAGCAGCTTGGAGATAAGGGGAGGGAACACTGAAGCTTTCTTT. It translates to CASSLEIRGGNTEAFF. Variable domain in full (rest from reference TRBV5-1 and TRBJ1-1): KAGVTQTPRYLIKTRGQQVTLSCSPISGHRSVSWYQQTPGQGLQFLFEYFSETQRNKGNFPGRFSGRQFSNSRSEMNVSTLELGDSALYLCASSLEIRGGNTEAFFGQGTRLTVV.

Worth noting for this clone: Within the sample, other DNA sequences also encode this same CDR3. The gene calls are TRBV30 and TRBJ1-2; D not certain. The germline V gene encodes CDR1 GTSNPN and CDR2 SVGIG (reference sequence). The V end was cut by 2 bases, the J end by 5 bases, with 6 bases between. This CDR3 is 11 amino acids long. CDR3 in amino acids: CAWSPGYGYTF. For the CDR3, the DNA is TGTGCCTGGAGTCCGGGGTATGGCTACACCTTC.

A word on this clone: One end of the junction is discordant with germline, which a read error may explain. J is TRBJ1-2 and V is TRBV14; D remains unclear. The CDR3 has 12 residues. In germline, CDR1 is SGHDN, CDR2 FVKESK. The CDR3 region is CASSQGWRGISF. In nucleotides, the CDR3 is TGTGCCAGCAGCCAAGGATGGCGGGGAATTAGCTTC. The full variable domain, completed using reference TRBV14 and TRBJ1-2, is EAGVTQFPSHSVIEKGQTVTLRCDPISGHDNLYWYRRVMGKEIKFLLHFVKESKQDESGMPNNRFLAERTGGTYSTLKVQPAELEDSGVYFCASSQGWRGISFGSGTRLTVV.

The chain joins TRBV28 to TRBJ1-5; 9 positions agree with TRBD1. The CDR3 contains 13 residues. Germline V lookup: CDR1 MDHEN, CDR2 SYDVKM. The V gene end was trimmed by 8 bases and the J gene end by 11 bases; junction bases not matched to a gene: 10. CDR3 in DNA: TGTGCCAGCTTAGACAGGGGGAAATGGGCCCAGCATTTT. As protein: CASLDRGKWAQHF. Looking up the rest from reference TRBV28 and TRBJ1-5 gives the full variable domain: DVKVTQSSRYLVKRTGEKVFLECVQDMDHENMFWYRQDPGLGLRLIYFSYDVKMKEKGDIPEGYSVSREKKERFSLILESASTNQTSMYLCASLDRGKWAQHFGDGTRLSIL.

The rearrangement uses TRBV6-5 and TRBJ1-1, with D unclear. CDR3 length: 15 amino acids. Trimming stripped 4 bases from V and 0 bases from J, with 12 bases between. Germline V gives CDR1 MNHEY, CDR2 SVGAGI. The CDR3 DNA follows: TGTGCCAGCAGTTCGGGAGGTATTATGAACACTGAAGCTTTCTTT. It encodes CASSSGGIMNTEAFF.

This sequence joins TRBV30 and TRBJ1-4, with 7 positions matching TRBD1. CDR3 length: 13 residues. The junction had 3 bases not matched to a gene; V was cut back by 1 base and J by 7 bases. The germline gives CDR1 GTSNPN, CDR2 SVGIG (reference sequence). The CDR3 here is CAWSDRGTEKLFF. In DNA, the CDR3 is TGTGCCTGGAGTGACAGGGGAACTGAAAAACTGTTTTTT.

V gene TRBV18 combines with J gene TRBJ1-2; tentative D call: TRBD1 (6 bases). The V end lost 4 bases, the J end lost 4 bases, and 13 bases lay between the germline ends. Germline V gene sequence: CDR1 KGHSH, CDR2 LQKENI. CDR3 size: 14 residues. The CDR3 here is CASSLQGGTYGYTF. CDR3 in DNA: TGTGCCAGCTCACTGCAAGGGGGTACCTATGGCTACACCTTC.

The J gene is TRBJ1-6, the V gene TRBV19; a weak D match, TRBD1 (6 bases). The V gene's germline CDR1 is LNHDA and CDR2 SQIVND (reference sequence). This CDR3 contains 15 residues. Trimming pared 2 bases from V and 9 bases from J, leaving 14 bases between. The CDR3 loop is CASSISGQGSSPLHF. Written as DNA, the CDR3 is TGTGCCAGTAGTATAAGTGGTCAGGGGAGTTCACCCCTCCACTTT.